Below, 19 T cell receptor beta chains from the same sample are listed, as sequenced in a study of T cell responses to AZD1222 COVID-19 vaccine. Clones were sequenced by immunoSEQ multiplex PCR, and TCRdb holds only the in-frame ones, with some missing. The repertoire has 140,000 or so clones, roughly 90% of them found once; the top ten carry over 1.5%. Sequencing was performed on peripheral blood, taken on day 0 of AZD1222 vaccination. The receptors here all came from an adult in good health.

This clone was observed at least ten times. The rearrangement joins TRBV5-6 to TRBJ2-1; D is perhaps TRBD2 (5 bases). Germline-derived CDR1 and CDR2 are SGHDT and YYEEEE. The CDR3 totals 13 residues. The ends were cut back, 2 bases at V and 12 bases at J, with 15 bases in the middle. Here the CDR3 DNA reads TGTGCCAGCAGCTTCGGACTTAATCAGTTGCAGTTCTTC. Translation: CASSFGLNQLQFF.

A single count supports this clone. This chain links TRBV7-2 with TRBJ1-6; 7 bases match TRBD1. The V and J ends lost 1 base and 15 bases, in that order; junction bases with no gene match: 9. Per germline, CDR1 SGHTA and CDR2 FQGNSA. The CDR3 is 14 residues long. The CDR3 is CASSLVWSDRDLHF. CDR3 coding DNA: TGTGCCAGCAGCTTAGTATGGTCCGACAGGGACCTCCACTTT.

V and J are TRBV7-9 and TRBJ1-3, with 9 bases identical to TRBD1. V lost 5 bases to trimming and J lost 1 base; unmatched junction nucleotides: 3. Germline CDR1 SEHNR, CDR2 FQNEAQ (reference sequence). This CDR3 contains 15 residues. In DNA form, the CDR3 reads TGTGCCAGCAGCCTGGGACAGGGATCTGGAAACACCATATATTTT. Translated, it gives CASSLGQGSGNTIYF.

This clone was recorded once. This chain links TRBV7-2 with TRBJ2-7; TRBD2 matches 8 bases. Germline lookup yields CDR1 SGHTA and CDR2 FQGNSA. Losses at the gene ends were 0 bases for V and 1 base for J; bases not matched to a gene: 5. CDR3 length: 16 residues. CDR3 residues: CASSLARAGGSYEQYF. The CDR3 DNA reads TGTGCCAGCAGCTTAGCGAGGGCGGGAGGATCCTACGAGCAGTACTTC.

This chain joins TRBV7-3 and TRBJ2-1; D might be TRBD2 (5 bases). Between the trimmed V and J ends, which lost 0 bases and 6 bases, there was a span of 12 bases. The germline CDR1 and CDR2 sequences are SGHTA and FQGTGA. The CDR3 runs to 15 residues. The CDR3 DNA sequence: TGTGCCAGCAGCTTAACCCCCGCTAGCTTCAATGAGCAGTTCTTC. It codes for CASSLTPASFNEQFF.

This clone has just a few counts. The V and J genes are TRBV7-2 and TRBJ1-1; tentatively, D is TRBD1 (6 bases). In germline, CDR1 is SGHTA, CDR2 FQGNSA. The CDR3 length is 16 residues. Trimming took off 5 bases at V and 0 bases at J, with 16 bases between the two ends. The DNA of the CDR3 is TGTGCCAGCAGCCCCCGCCGGACAGCCCTGAACACTGAAGCTTTCTTT. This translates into CASSPRRTALNTEAFF.

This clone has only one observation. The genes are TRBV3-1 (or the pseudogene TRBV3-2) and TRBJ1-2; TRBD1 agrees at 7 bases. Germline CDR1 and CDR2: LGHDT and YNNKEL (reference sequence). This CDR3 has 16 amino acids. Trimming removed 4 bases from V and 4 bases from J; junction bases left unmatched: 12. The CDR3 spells CASSLHGLEGAYGYTF. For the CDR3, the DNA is TGTGCCAGCAGCCTCCACGGCCTAGAGGGGGCCTATGGCTACACCTTC.

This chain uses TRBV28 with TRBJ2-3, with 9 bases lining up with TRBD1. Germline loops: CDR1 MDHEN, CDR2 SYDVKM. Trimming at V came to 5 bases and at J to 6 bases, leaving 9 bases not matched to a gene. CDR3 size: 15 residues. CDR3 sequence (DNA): TGTGCCAGCAGTGGGTGGGGGACAGGGAAGGATACGCAGTATTTT. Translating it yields CASSGWGTGKDTQYF.

CDR3 protein: CASSIIVTHNEQFF. The CDR3 DNA follows: TGTGCCAGTAGTATAATCGTGACGCACAATGAGCAGTTCTTC. The genes are TRBV19 and TRBJ2-1; D is ambiguous. This CDR3 has 14 amino acids. Germline-derived CDR1 and CDR2 are LNHDA and SQIVND (reference sequence). Trimming left V 2 bases short and J 5 bases short, with 10 bases between.

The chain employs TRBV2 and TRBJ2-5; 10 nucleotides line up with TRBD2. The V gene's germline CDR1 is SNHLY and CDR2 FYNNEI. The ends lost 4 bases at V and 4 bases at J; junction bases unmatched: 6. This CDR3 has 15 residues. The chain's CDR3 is CASSVALAGAETQYF. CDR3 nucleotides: TGTGCCAGCAGTGTAGCCCTAGCGGGAGCAGAGACCCAGTACTTC.

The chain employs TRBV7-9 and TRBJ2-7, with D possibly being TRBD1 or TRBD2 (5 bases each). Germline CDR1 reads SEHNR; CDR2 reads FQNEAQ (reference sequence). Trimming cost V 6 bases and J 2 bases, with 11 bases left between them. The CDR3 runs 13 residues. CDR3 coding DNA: TGTGCCAGCAGTCAGAGGGGCACCTACGAGCAGTACTTC. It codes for CASSQRGTYEQYF.

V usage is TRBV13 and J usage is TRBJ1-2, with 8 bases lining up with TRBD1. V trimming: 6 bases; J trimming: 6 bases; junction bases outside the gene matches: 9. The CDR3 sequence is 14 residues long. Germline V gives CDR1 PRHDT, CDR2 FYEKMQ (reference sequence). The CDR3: CASSFRDRLDGYTF. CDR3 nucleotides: TGTGCCAGCAGTTTCCGGGACAGGCTGGATGGCTACACCTTC.

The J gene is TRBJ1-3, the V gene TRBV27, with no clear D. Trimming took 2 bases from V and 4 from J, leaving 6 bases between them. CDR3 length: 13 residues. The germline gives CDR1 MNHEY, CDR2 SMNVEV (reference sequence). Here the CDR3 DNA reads TGTGCCAGCAGTTTAAACAGAGGAAACACCATATATTTT. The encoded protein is CASSLNRGNTIYF.

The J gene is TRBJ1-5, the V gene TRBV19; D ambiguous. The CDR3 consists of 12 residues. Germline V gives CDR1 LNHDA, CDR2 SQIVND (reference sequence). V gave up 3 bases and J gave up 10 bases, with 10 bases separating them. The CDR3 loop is CASSIERGPQHF. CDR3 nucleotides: TGTGCCAGTAGTATCGAGCGGGGACCCCAGCATTTT.

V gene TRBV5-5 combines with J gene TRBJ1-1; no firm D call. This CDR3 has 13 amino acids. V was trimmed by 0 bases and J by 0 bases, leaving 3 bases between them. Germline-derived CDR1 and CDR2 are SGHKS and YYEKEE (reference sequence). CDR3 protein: CASSLDVNTEAFF. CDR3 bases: TGTGCCAGCAGCTTGGATGTGAACACTGAAGCTTTCTTT.

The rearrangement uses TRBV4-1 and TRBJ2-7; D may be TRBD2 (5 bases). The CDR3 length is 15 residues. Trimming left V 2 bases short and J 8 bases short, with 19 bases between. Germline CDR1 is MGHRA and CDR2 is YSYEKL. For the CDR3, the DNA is TGCGCCAGCAGCCAAATACAGAGGGCTACATCCCAGCAGTACTTC. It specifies CASSQIQRATSQQYF.

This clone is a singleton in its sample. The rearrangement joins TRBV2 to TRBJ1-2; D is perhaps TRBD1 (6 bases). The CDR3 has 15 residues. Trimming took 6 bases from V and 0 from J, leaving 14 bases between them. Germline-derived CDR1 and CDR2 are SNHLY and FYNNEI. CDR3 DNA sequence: TGTGCCAGCAGAGCTCAGGGGCCGGCTAACTATGGCTACACCTTC. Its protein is CASRAQGPANYGYTF. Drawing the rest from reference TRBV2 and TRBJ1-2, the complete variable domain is EPEVTQTPSHQVTQMGQEVILRCVPISNHLYFYWYRQILGQKVEFLVSFYNNEISEKSEIFDDQFSVERPDGSNFTLKIRSTKLEDSAMYFCASRAQGPANYGYTFGSGTRLTVV.

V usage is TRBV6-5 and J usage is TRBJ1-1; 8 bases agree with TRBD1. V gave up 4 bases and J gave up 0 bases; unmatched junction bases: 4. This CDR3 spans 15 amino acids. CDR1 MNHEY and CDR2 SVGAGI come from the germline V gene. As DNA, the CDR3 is TGTGCCAGCAGTTTGTGGGACAGGATGAACACTGAAGCTTTCTTT. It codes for CASSLWDRMNTEAFF.

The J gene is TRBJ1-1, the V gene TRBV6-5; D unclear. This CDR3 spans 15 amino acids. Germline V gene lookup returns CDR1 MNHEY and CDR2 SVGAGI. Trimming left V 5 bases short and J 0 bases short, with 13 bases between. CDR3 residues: CASSPRAGMNTEAFF. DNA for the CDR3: TGTGCCAGCAGTCCAAGGGCGGGAATGAACACTGAAGCTTTCTTT.